Below, 6 T cell receptor beta chains from the same sample are listed, as sequenced in a study of T cells in women clearing cervical HPV infection. Sequencing was performed with immunoSEQ multiplex PCR; in TCRdb, only in-frame clones are kept and a portion is missing. Here the sample table reports about 30,000 clones. The specimen was blood buffy coat. These receptors were taken from a woman between 18 and 69 years old with a cervical HPV16 infection that either progressed to CIN3+ or cleared (not recorded which).

A remark on this clone: The read terminates 3 residues ahead of where the CDR3 ends, so the germline J gene completes it. This sequence joins TRBV18 and TRBJ1-1, with 8 positions matching TRBD1. The CDR3 is made up of 13 amino acids. Germline CDR1 and CDR2: KGHSH and LQKENI. The V segment lost 6 bases and the J segment 7 bases; nucleotides outside the gene matches: 7. CDR3: CASSAGQGGEAFF. Incomplete CDR3 DNA: TGTGCCAGCTCTGCCGGACAGGGAGGTGAA. The full variable domain, its missing parts supplied by reference TRBV18 and TRBJ1-1, is NAGVMQNPRHLVRRRGQEARLRCSPMKGHSHVYWYRQLPEEGLKFMVYLQKENIIDESGMPKERFSAEFPKEGPSILRIQQVVRGDSAAYFCASSAGQGGEAFFGQGTRLTVV.

In the case of this clone: The CDR3 end is not reached by the read, which stops 3 residues before it; the germline J gene fills it in. The chain couples TRBV30 to TRBJ1-3; TRBD1 might be the D (5 bases). Deletions cut 0 bases from V and 2 bases from J, with 11 bases between. The germline V gene has CDR1 GTSNPN and CDR2 SVGIG (reference sequence). The CDR3 is made up of 15 amino acids. The sequenced part of the CDR3 DNA is TGTGCCTGGAGTGTACCGGGCAGGGCTGGAAACACC. Its protein product is CAWSVPGRAGNT. The entire CDR3 protein is CAWSVPGRAGNTIYF. Drawing the rest from reference TRBV30 and TRBJ1-3, the complete variable domain is SQTIHQWPATLVQPVGSPLSLECTVEGTSNPNLYWYRQAAGRGLQLLFYSVGIGQISSEVPQNLSASRPQDRQFILSSKKLLLSDSGFYLCAWSVPGRAGNTIYFGEGSWLTVV.

For this clone: The observed sequence ends 3 residues before the CDR3 terminus, with the missing tail filled in from the germline J gene. The chain combines TRBV20-1 with TRBJ2-5, with 7 nucleotides matching TRBD2. The CDR3 extends over 15 amino acids. From germline, CDR1 is DFQATT and CDR2 SNEGSKA (reference sequence). V shed 3 bases, J shed 0 bases, and the junction held 7 bases outside the gene matches. Partial CDR3 DNA: TGCAGTGCTAGGGCCCTAGCGGCTCACCAAGAGACC. Residues: CSARALAAHQET. The complete CDR3 reads CSARALAAHQETQYF.

Details on this clone: The CDR3 is cut off 3 residues early in the read; its end comes from the germline J gene. The V gene is TRBV23-1, the J gene TRBJ2-2; no definite D call. TRBV23-1 is flagged as an ORF with uncertain function. Trimming removed 9 bases at V and 8 bases at J, with 19 bases between. There are 14 residues in the CDR3. The CDR3 loop reads CARYVTPPAGELFF. Incomplete CDR3 DNA: TGCGCCAGATACGTGACACCTCCGGCTGGGGAG.

In regard to this clone: The read falls 3 residues short of the CDR3 end, and the missing part is taken from the germline J gene. The chain combines TRBV20-1 with TRBJ1-1, with TRBD1 as a possible D gene (6 bases). Germline values: CDR1 DFQATT, CDR2 SNEGSKA (reference sequence). The CDR3 has 15 residues. The CDR3 loop reads CSARWGRGNDGVAFF. The sequenced part of the CDR3 DNA is TGCAGTGCGAGATGGGGCAGGGGAAATGATGGAGTG.

Of note for this clone: The DNA ends 3 residues before the CDR3 does, and the rest of the CDR3 is filled in from the germline J gene. V is TRBV4-1 and J is TRBJ1-2; 8 positions agree with TRBD1. Trimming cost V 2 bases and J 4 bases; bases outside gene matches: 9. Germline V gene data show CDR1 as MGHRA and CDR2 as YSYEKL. The CDR3 extends over 16 amino acids. CDR3 DNA, as far as it was read: TGCGCCAGCAGCCAACCCCTGGACAGGGCGACCTATGGC. The encoded protein is CASSQPLDRATYG. In full, the CDR3 reads CASSQPLDRATYGYTF.